This TCR beta chain was sequenced during a study of cytomegalovirus exposure and HLA in healthy donors. General study findings and limits: In a later analysis, several top co-occurrence clusters appeared linked to parvovirus B19, influenza, CMV and Epstein-Barr virus. The majority of TCR sequences were rare, yet some public TCRs appeared in many donors. The presence/absence work took it that sequencing depth was about the same across donors.

PCR amplification relied on 60 Vbeta primers (plus 13 Jbeta primers). The protocol was immunoSEQ multiplex PCR, while the TCRdb copy is restricted to in-frame clones and leaves out a portion. The sample consists of 95,000 to 150,000 clones, around 77% of them appearing once. This donor lacks a recorded CMV serostatus. Comment on this clone: As yet, its antigen is unknown.

The germline gives CDR1 PRHDT, CDR2 FYEKMQ (reference sequence). The CDR3 runs 14 residues. With V trimmed by 8 bases and J by 9 bases, 10 bases remained unmatched. The sequence was collected from a human donor in good health. Material for sequencing was PBMCs. V usage is TRBV13 and J usage is TRBJ2-1; 10 bases are shared with TRBD1. CDR3 sequence: CASVLTGGIAEQFF. CDR3 DNA: TGTGCCAGCGTTCTGACAGGGGGCATCGCTGAGCAGTTCTTC. Full variable domain (remainder filled in from reference TRBV13 and TRBJ2-1): AAGVIQSPRHLIKEKRETATLKCYPIPRHDTVYWYQQGPGQDPQFLISFYEKMQSDKGSIPDRFSAQQFSDYHSELNMSSLELGDSALYFCASVLTGGIAEQFFGPGTRLTVL.